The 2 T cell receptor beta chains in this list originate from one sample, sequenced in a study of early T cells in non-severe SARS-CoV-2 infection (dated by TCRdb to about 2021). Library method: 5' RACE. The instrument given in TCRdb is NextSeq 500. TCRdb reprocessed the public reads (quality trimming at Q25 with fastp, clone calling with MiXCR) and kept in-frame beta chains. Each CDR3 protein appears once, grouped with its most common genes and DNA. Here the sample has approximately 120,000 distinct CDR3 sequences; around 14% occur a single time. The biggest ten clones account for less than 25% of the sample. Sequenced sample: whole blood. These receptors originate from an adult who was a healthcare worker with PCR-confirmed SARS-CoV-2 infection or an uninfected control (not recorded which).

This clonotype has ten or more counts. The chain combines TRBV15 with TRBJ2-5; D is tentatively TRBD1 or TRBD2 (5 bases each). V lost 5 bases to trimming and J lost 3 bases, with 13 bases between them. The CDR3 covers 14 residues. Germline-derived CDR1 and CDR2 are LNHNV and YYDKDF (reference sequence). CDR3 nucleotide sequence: TGTGCCACCAGCGAGGGACCGGCCGAAGAGACCCAGTACTTC. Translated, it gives CATSEGPAEETQYF. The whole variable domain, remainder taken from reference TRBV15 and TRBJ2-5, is DAMVIQNPRYQVTQFGKPVTLSCSQTLNHNVMYWYQQKSSQAPKLLFHYYDKDFNNEADTPDNFQSRRPNTSFCFLDIRSPGLGDTAMYLCATSEGPAEETQYFGPGTRLLVL.

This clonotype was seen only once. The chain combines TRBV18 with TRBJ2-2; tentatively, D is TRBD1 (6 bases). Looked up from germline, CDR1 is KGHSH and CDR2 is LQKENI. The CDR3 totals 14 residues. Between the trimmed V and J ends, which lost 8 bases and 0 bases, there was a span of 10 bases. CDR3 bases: TGTGCCAGCCAGGACAGCGCGAACACCGGGGAGCTGTTTTTT. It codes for CASQDSANTGELFF. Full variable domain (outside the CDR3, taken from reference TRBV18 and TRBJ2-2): NAGVMQNPRHLVRRRGQEARLRCSPMKGHSHVYWYRQLPEEGLKFMVYLQKENIIDESGMPKERFSAEFPKEGPSILRIQQVVRGDSAAYFCASQDSANTGELFFGEGSRLTVL.